What follows is one T cell receptor (beta chain) and its context. The sample belongs to a study of glioma-infiltrating T cells after dendritic cell vaccination. For the study at large: Patients received three intradermal dendritic cell vaccine injections at biweekly intervals.

The time point denotes: after dendritic cell vaccination, including at tumor progression/relapse. Only patients with spare fresh-frozen tumor and over two years of follow-up were included. No glioblastoma patient carried an isocitrate dehydrogenase mutation. The CDR3 has 16 amino acids. V lost 5 bases and J 3 bases, leaving 17 bases between the germline ends. In germline, CDR1 is SGHRS, CDR2 YFSETQ. Clones were sequenced by immunoSEQ multiplex PCR, and TCRdb holds only the in-frame ones, with some missing. This repertoire shows roughly 100,000 clones, 90% found once; its top ten account for 2.7%. This specimen consisted of blood, obtained after dendritic cell vaccination. V gene TRBV5-1 combines with J gene TRBJ1-4; D might be TRBD1 (6 bases). This receptor was identified in a human donor with glioblastoma. The CDR3 here is CASRPQGGGANEKLFF. CDR3 bases: TGCGCCAGCAGACCACAGGGTGGGGGTGCTAATGAAAAACTGTTTTTT.